These T cell receptor beta chains were read from a single sample in a study of cytomegalovirus exposure and HLA in healthy donors. Method: immunoSEQ multiplex PCR; TCRdb's copy keeps in-frame clones and lacks some. The table has around 70,000 clones, around 94% seen once; the top ten hold around 1.9%. The sample taken for sequencing was PBMCs. These receptors all come from a woman under 30 in good health and CMV-seropositive. CDR3s include the opening cysteine and the closing phenylalanine or tryptophan. The D gene is left open where the match is weak.

v_call	d_call	cdr3_length	j_call	cdr3_aa
TRBV5-1	TRBD1	13	TRBJ1-1	CASRLTGPTEAFF
TRBV7-9	.	15	TRBJ2-5	CASSSLQASRETQYF
TRBV18	.	13	TRBJ1-1	CASSPDKNTEAFF
TRBV6-5	.	13	TRBJ1-1	CATAGRPNTEAFF
TRBV19	TRBD1	15	TRBJ1-5	CASRGQVNSNQPQHF
TRBV25-1	TRBD2	16	TRBJ2-3	CASSEFGGLEVNSQYF
TRBV7-9	TRBD2	17	TRBJ2-3	CASSLRLRGKESDTQYF
TRBV2	.	12	TRBJ2-7	CASSVGGSEQYF
TRBV10-3	.	12	TRBJ2-3	CAISGGVDTQYF
TRBV5-4	TRBD1	12	TRBJ1-2	CASSPTGNGYTF
TRBV4-3	TRBD2	17	TRBJ2-1	CASSKRTSGGAENEQFF